This entry lists 31 T cell receptor beta chains sequenced from one sample in a study of spatial heterogeneity in lung cancer. TCRdb processed the 5' RACE reads anew with MiXCR; each CDR3 protein has one entry. The sample consists of about 38,000 distinct CDR3 sequences, roughly 7.8% of them appearing once. The sample's time point: blood at routine non-recurrence follow-up after resection. The material was PBMCs, obtained at follow-up. Receptors originate from a male donor with early-stage non-small cell lung cancer.

This clonotype occurred many times. The gene calls are TRBV30 and TRBJ2-1; TRBD2 aligns across 13 bases. Per germline, CDR1 GTSNPN and CDR2 SVGIG (reference sequence). CDR3 length equals 16 residues. Germline trimming cut 0 bases from V and 10 bases from J; bases unmatched to any gene: 9. CDR3 residues: CAWSVLGTSGVIEQFF. DNA for the CDR3: TGTGCCTGGAGTGTACTTGGGACTAGCGGGGTCATAGAGCAGTTCTTC.

This clonotype was counted many times. This sequence joins TRBV25-1 and TRBJ1-6; D remains ambiguous. Trimming shortened V by 6 bases and J by 6 bases, and 6 bases separated the two germline ends. Germline CDR1 MGHDK, CDR2 SYGVNS. CDR3 length: 12 amino acids. The CDR3 region is CASRSPNSPLHF. The CDR3 DNA is TGTGCCAGCAGGTCCCCTAATTCACCCCTCCACTTT.

CDR3 nucleotides: TGTGCTAGTGGTGGAGGACAGGTGAATCAGCCCCAGCATTTT. Its translation is CASGGGQVNQPQHF. This chain joins TRBV12-5 and TRBJ1-5; 7 bases match TRBD1. Losses at the gene ends were 5 bases for V and 4 bases for J; bases not matched to a gene: 5. Per germline, CDR1 LGHNT and CDR2 FRNRAP. CDR3 length: 14 residues.

This clonotype was seen at least ten times. The V call is TRBV7-9, the J call TRBJ2-3; tentatively, D is TRBD1 (6 bases). V gave up 4 bases and J gave up 2 bases, with 13 bases separating them. Germline values: CDR1 SEHNR, CDR2 FQNEAQ (reference sequence). The CDR3 contains 15 residues. This chain's CDR3 is CASSSTGTPTDTQYF. The DNA for the CDR3 is TGTGCCAGCAGCTCAACCGGGACACCCACAGATACGCAGTATTTT.

The sample holds many counts of this clonotype. The V and J genes are TRBV6-5 and TRBJ2-5, with a weak D call TRBD1 (5 bases). Between the trimmed V and J ends, which lost 6 bases and 5 bases, there was a span of 16 bases. CDR1 and CDR2 from the germline V gene are MNHEY and SVGAGI. This CDR3 has 14 residues. The CDR3 loop reads CASSPTVKGETQYF. The CDR3 DNA is TGTGCCAGCAGCCCAACAGTGAAGGGGGAGACCCAGTACTTC.

The sample holds many counts of this clonotype. This chain uses TRBV27 with TRBJ2-5; the D is unclear. V was clipped by 5 bases and J by 2 bases, with 15 bases between them. The CDR3 contains 15 residues. CDR1 and CDR2 (germline): MNHEY, SMNVEV (reference sequence). The CDR3 protein is CASSRGPITQETQYF. CDR3 bases: TGTGCCAGCAGTCGTGGACCTATTACGCAAGAGACCCAGTACTTC.

This clonotype was seen a handful of times. This chain uses TRBV29-1 with TRBJ2-4, with D unclear. The CDR3 runs 12 residues. Trimming removed 4 bases from V and 5 bases from J, with 9 bases in between. Germline values: CDR1 SQVTM, CDR2 ANQGSEA. This chain's CDR3 is CSVGNSQNIQYF. The DNA for the CDR3 is TGCAGCGTTGGAAACTCTCAAAACATTCAGTACTTC.

The sample holds many counts of this clonotype. The gene calls are TRBV5-1 and TRBJ1-6; D remains unclear. CDR1 is SGHRS and CDR2 is YFSETQ in the germline V gene. The CDR3 runs 12 residues. Trimming pared 2 bases from V and 7 bases from J, leaving 4 bases between. CDR3 in amino acids: CASSLENSPLHF. The CDR3 region has the DNA TGCGCCAGCAGCTTAGAGAATTCACCCCTCCACTTT.

This clonotype was detected many times. The chain carries TRBV12-3 or TRBV12-4 and TRBJ1-2, with D possibly TRBD1 on 5 matching bases. Trimming took off 4 bases at V and 4 bases at J, with 13 bases between the two ends. The CDR3 length is 14 residues. The CDR3 DNA sequence: TGTGCCAGCAGTTACAGGAGAAGGAGCTATGGCTACACCTTC. Amino acid sequence: CASSYRRRSYGYTF.

This clonotype was counted between two and nine times. This chain joins TRBV7-8 and TRBJ1-5, with TRBD1 as a possible D gene (5 bases). V lost 6 bases to trimming and J lost 7 bases, with 13 bases between them. The germline CDR1 and CDR2 sequences are SGHVS and FQNEAQ. This CDR3 is 13 amino acids long. This chain's CDR3 is CASSSQQGQPQHF. CDR3 in DNA: TGTGCCAGCAGTTCCCAGCAGGGCCAGCCCCAGCATTTT.

This clonotype was seen many times. The chain uses TRBV12-3 or TRBV12-4 and TRBJ2-3; 9 bases are shared with TRBD1. The junction had 6 bases not matched to a gene; V was cut back by 5 bases and J by 3 bases. The CDR3 covers 15 residues. CDR3 sequence (DNA): TGTGCCAGCAGTCCAGGGACAGGGCTGACAGATACGCAGTATTTT. Residues: CASSPGTGLTDTQYF.

This clonotype came up many times. This chain connects TRBV2 to TRBJ2-1; D uncertain. Germline values: CDR1 SNHLY, CDR2 FYNNEI. Trimming took 6 bases from V and 7 from J, leaving 10 bases between them. This CDR3 is built from 12 residues. The CDR3 protein is CASSLRPNEQFF. Written as DNA, the CDR3 is TGTGCCAGCAGCCTACGGCCTAATGAGCAGTTCTTC.

This clonotype was counted ten times or more. The J gene is TRBJ1-5, the V gene TRBV6-1; a weak D match, TRBD1 (5 bases). V was shortened by 2 bases and J by 5 bases, with 13 bases between the two germline ends. This CDR3 contains 15 residues. In germline, CDR1 is MNHNS, CDR2 SASEGT. The chain's CDR3 is CASSESGLGDQPQHF. CDR3 bases: TGTGCCAGCAGTGAATCGGGGCTAGGCGATCAGCCCCAGCATTTT.

This clonotype was found many times. V is TRBV7-9 and J is TRBJ2-1; possibly TRBD1 or TRBD2 for D (5 bases each). Germline assignment: CDR1 SEHNR and CDR2 FQNEAQ (reference sequence). This CDR3 has 16 amino acids. V was trimmed by 2 bases and J by 4 bases, leaving 15 bases between them. The CDR3 DNA is TGTGCCAGCAGCTTATCGGGACGTGGGCATTACAATGAGCAGTTCTTC. Translated: CASSLSGRGHYNEQFF.

This clonotype was detected many times. The rearrangement uses TRBV3-1 and TRBJ1-1; perhaps TRBD1 as D (6 bases). CDR1 and CDR2 (germline): LGHDT, YNNKEL (reference sequence). This CDR3 is built from 15 residues. Trimming shortened V by 0 bases and J by 1 base, and 9 bases separated the two germline ends. CDR3 DNA: TGTGCCAGCAGCCAAGAGACAGGATGGAACACTGAAGCTTTCTTT. Amino acid sequence: CASSQETGWNTEAFF.

Many counts were recorded for this clonotype. The V gene is TRBV18, the J gene TRBJ1-4, with 9 bases matching TRBD1. The CDR3 consists of 16 residues. Trimming at V came to 0 bases and at J to 8 bases, leaving 7 bases not matched to a gene. Germline V gene data show CDR1 as KGHSH and CDR2 as LQKENI. The CDR3 sequence: CASSPPLTGQGEKLFF. CDR3 DNA sequence: TGTGCCAGCTCACCACCGCTCACGGGACAGGGCGAAAAACTGTTTTTT.

At least ten counts were recorded for this clonotype. The V and J genes are TRBV7-9 and TRBJ2-3; 9 bases line up with TRBD1. This CDR3 has 15 amino acids. The ends lost 3 bases at V and 2 bases at J; junction bases unmatched: 3. Per the germline V gene, CDR1 is SEHNR and CDR2 is FQNEAQ (reference sequence). The CDR3: CASSFGQGYTDTQYF. The CDR3 DNA reads TGTGCCAGCAGCTTCGGACAGGGGTACACAGATACGCAGTATTTT.

This clonotype is judged medium-sized. CDR3 amino acids: CASSLVSSNQPQHF. The CDR3 nucleotides are TGTGCCAGCAGCTTGGTCAGTAGCAATCAGCCCCAGCATTTT. The chain employs TRBV7-8 and TRBJ1-5; D unclear. The germline gives CDR1 SGHVS, CDR2 FQNEAQ. CDR3 length: 14 residues. V dropped 3 bases and J dropped 0 bases, with 6 bases sitting between them.

The gene calls are TRBV6-2 or TRBV6-3 and TRBJ2-7; D ambiguous. Germline CDR1 reads MNHEY; CDR2 reads SVGEGT. The germline V and J ends were trimmed by 0 bases and 8 bases, with 14 bases remaining between them. The CDR3 is made up of 14 amino acids. DNA for the CDR3: TGTGCCAGCAGTTACTCAGTCAGAGAAATGAAGCAGTACTTC. It translates to CASSYSVREMKQYF.

In this sample, this clonotype turned up many times. This chain links TRBV5-1 with TRBJ2-1; D is perhaps TRBD2 (7 bases). The CDR3 spans 15 residues. Per germline, CDR1 SGHRS and CDR2 YFSETQ. The V gene lost 2 bases and the J gene lost 3 bases, with 12 bases spanning the gap. The CDR3 is CASSFGGQIYNEQFF. In DNA, the CDR3 is TGCGCCAGCAGCTTCGGGGGGCAGATCTACAATGAGCAGTTCTTC.

In its sample, this clonotype was seen many times. V and J are TRBV10-3 and TRBJ2-3, with D possibly being TRBD1 or TRBD2 (5 bases each). V was clipped by 5 bases and J by 1 base, with 13 bases between them. Germline CDR1 and CDR2: ENHRY and SYGVKD. This CDR3 region has 15 residues. CDR3 protein: CAISQTVGGTDTQYF. In DNA form, the CDR3 reads TGTGCCATCAGTCAGACGGTGGGGGGCACAGATACGCAGTATTTT.

This clonotype was picked up many times. The chain carries TRBV18 and TRBJ1-5, with D perhaps TRBD1 (6 bases). This CDR3 spans 14 amino acids. Germline CDR1 and CDR2: KGHSH and LQKENI. Trimming took 2 bases from V and 3 from J, leaving 8 bases between them. Here the CDR3 DNA reads TGTGCCAGCTCACCATACAGGGACAATCAGCCCCAGCATTTT. This sequence encodes CASSPYRDNQPQHF.

In its sample, this clonotype was seen many times. J is TRBJ1-4 and V is TRBV29-1, with D uncertain. The V and J ends lost 0 bases and 4 bases respectively, with 6 bases between them. The CDR3 totals 13 residues. Germline V gene sequence: CDR1 SQVTM, CDR2 ANQGSEA. CDR3 region: CSVEEVDNEKLFF. The CDR3, as DNA: TGCAGCGTTGAAGAGGTAGATAATGAAAAACTGTTTTTT.

The table lists this clonotype with many counts. The rearrangement uses TRBV6-1 and TRBJ1-6; D ambiguous. The CDR3 length is 15 residues. CDR1 MNHNS and CDR2 SASEGT come from the germline V gene. The V end was cut by 0 bases, the J end by 14 bases, with 17 bases between. CDR3 region: CASSEALQVIVALHF. CDR3 in DNA: TGTGCCAGCAGTGAAGCGCTTCAAGTAATCGTCGCCCTCCACTTT.

This clonotype has a count of ten or more. The CDR3 loop is CASTVGYNEQFF. DNA for the CDR3: TGTGCCAGCACCGTCGGGTACAATGAGCAGTTCTTC. The chain combines TRBV7-9 with TRBJ2-1; D gene ambiguous. Germline V gives CDR1 SEHNR, CDR2 FQNEAQ (reference sequence). Deletions cut 7 bases from V and 4 bases from J, with 8 bases between. The CDR3 runs 12 residues.

This clonotype was counted at least ten times. The V gene is TRBV12-3 or TRBV12-4, the J gene TRBJ2-5, with 8 bases matching TRBD1. The V segment lost 0 bases and the J segment 5 bases; nucleotides outside the gene matches: 5. The CDR3 loop spans 15 amino acids. CDR3 protein: CASSLAGQGRETQYF. The CDR3 nucleotides read TGTGCCAGCAGTTTAGCCGGACAGGGAAGGGAGACCCAGTACTTC.

This clonotype has ten or more counts. The CDR3 DNA is TGTGCCAGCAGTTACATCACGAAGGAAAAACTGTTTTTT. This gives the protein CASSYITKEKLFF. The chain combines TRBV6-6 with TRBJ1-4; D is undetermined. The CDR3 has 13 amino acids. The V end lost 2 bases, the J end lost 8 bases, and 9 bases lay between the germline ends. Germline CDR1 is MNHNY and CDR2 is SVGAGI (reference sequence).

In its sample, this clonotype was seen many times. J is TRBJ2-6 and V is TRBV6-4, with 8 positions matching TRBD1. CDR1 MRHNA and CDR2 SNTAGT come from the germline V gene. J was trimmed by 2 bases and V by 3 bases; bases with no gene match: 3. The CDR3 sequence is 16 residues long. CDR3 in amino acids: CASSDSGGAGANVLTF. DNA of the CDR3: TGTGCCAGCAGTGATTCAGGGGGCGCTGGGGCCAACGTCCTGACTTTC.

This chain links TRBV9 with TRBJ1-1; D gene unclear. V was trimmed by 0 bases and J by 0 bases, leaving 9 bases between them. This CDR3 has 15 residues. Germline V CDR1 and CDR2: SGDLS, YYNGEE. CDR3 sequence: CASSVGGTMNTEAFF. CDR3 nucleotide sequence: TGTGCCAGCAGCGTAGGGGGAACCATGAACACTGAAGCTTTCTTT.

There are many counts of this clonotype. The gene calls are TRBV5-6 and TRBJ2-1, with D possibly being TRBD2 (6 bases). Germline V gene sequence: CDR1 SGHDT, CDR2 YYEEEE. Trimming cost V 3 bases and J 2 bases, with 12 bases left between them. The CDR3 has 15 residues. Written as DNA, the CDR3 is TGTGCCAGCAGCTCCCCAGCGGGTCCCTACAATGAGCAGTTCTTC. Protein sequence: CASSSPAGPYNEQFF.

Many counts were recorded for this clonotype. The rearrangement joins TRBV5-1 to TRBJ2-2, with a weak D call TRBD1 (6 bases). This CDR3 spans 15 amino acids. Per the germline V gene, CDR1 is SGHRS and CDR2 is YFSETQ. Trimming removed 4 bases from V and 0 bases from J, with 10 bases in between. CDR3 protein: CASSQDRSNTGELFF. CDR3 nucleotides: TGCGCCAGCAGCCAGGACAGATCGAACACCGGGGAGCTGTTTTTT.